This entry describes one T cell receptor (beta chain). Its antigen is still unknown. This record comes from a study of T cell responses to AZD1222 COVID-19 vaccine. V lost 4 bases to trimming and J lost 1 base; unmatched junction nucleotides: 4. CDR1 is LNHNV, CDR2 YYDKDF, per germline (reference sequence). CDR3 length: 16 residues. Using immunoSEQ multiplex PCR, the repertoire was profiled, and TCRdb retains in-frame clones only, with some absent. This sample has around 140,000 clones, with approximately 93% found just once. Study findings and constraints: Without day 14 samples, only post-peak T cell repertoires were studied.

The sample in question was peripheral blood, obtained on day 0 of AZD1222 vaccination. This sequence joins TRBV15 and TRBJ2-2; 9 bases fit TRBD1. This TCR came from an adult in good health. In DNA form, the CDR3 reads TGTGCCACCAGCAAGGACAGGGGATGGAACACCGGGGAGCTGTTTTTT. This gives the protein CATSKDRGWNTGELFF. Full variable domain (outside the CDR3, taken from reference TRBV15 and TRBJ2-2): DAMVIQNPRYQVTQFGKPVTLSCSQTLNHNVMYWYQQKSSQAPKLLFHYYDKDFNNEADTPDNFQSRRPNTSFCFLDIRSPGLGDTAMYLCATSKDRGWNTGELFFGEGSRLTVL.